This is a list of T cell receptor beta chains from one sample in a study of liver allograft versus peripheral blood T cells. MiXCR, applied by TCRdb to the reads, yields one record per CDR3 protein. The sample carries over 1,500 distinct CDR3 sequences, roughly 18% recorded once. The receptors shown here come from a human patient who had a liver transplant. The graft donor may account for some of the T cells. CDR3s include the opening cysteine and the closing phenylalanine or tryptophan. The D gene is left open where the match is weak. Size is omitted from some rows. Given values are once, few, many or a class for expanded clones.

>medium-sized|NA|TRBV15|TRBJ1-6
TGTGCCACCAGCAGAGATCATGGCTCCTATAATTCACCCCTCCACTTT
CATSRDHGSYNSPLHF
>many|NA|TRBV19|TRBJ1-2
TGTGCCAGTAGACAGGGCTCCTATGGCTACACCTTC
CASRQGSYGYTF
>medium-sized|TRBD1|TRBV6-1|TRBJ2-1
TGTGCCAGCCAGGCGATAGTTCCGGGACAGGGGCTCAATGAGCAGTTCTTC
CASQAIVPGQGLNEQFF
>many|NA|TRBV10-3|TRBJ1-5
TGTGCCATCAGTGCCCCCGGGACATCGCAGCCCCAGCATTTT
CAISAPGTSQPQHF
>NA|TRBD1|TRBV19|TRBJ2-7
TGTGCCAGTAGTTCGACAGGGGTCTACGAGCAGTACTTC
CASSSTGVYEQYF
>few|NA|TRBV20-1|TRBJ1-3
TGCAGTGCTAGAGTTGCAGGGTTTGGAAACACCATATATTTT
CSARVAGFGNTIYF
>medium-sized|TRBD2|TRBV9|TRBJ2-3
TGTGCCAGCAGCGTTCAGGGAGGGGTCACAGATACGCAGTATTTT
CASSVQGGVTDTQYF
>NA|NA|TRBV27|TRBJ1-3
TGTGCCAGCAGTTCCCCACATGGTTCTGGAAACACCATATATTTT
CASSSPHGSGNTIYF
>few|NA|TRBV20-1|TRBJ2-7
TGCAGTGCTAGAGGGGGGGGGGGCGCACGGGAGGAGCAGTACTTC
CSARGGGGAREEQYF
>few|NA|TRBV2|TRBJ2-7
TGTGCCATCAGGAGGGACAGTACCTACGAGCAGTACTTC
CAIRRDSTYEQYF
>medium-sized|NA|TRBV19|TRBJ2-7
TGTGCCAGTAGTATCTCGCCCGGCAGCGCCTCCTACGAGCAGTACTTC
CASSISPGSASYEQYF
>NA|TRBD2|TRBV28|TRBJ2-1
TGTGCCAGCAAGGGACTAGCGGGGTACAATGAGCAGTTCTTC
CASKGLAGYNEQFF
>many|TRBD1|TRBV6-2/TRBV6-3|TRBJ1-5
TGTGCCAGCAGTTACCCGGACAGGGGGCTATTTAGCAATCAGCCCCAGCATTTT
CASSYPDRGLFSNQPQHF
>NA|TRBD2|TRBV9|TRBJ2-1
TGTGCCAGCAGCGAGGGGACTAGCGGTTCCTACAATGAGCAGTTCTTC
CASSEGTSGSYNEQFF
>medium-sized|TRBD1|TRBV27|TRBJ1-2
TGTGCCAGCAGTTACCAGGGGGCCCACTATGGCTACACCTTC
CASSYQGAHYGYTF
>NA|NA|TRBV5-6|TRBJ2-2
TGTGCCAGCAGCTTGGAGGGCGGCGGGGAGCTGTTTTTT
CASSLEGGGELFF
>medium-sized|NA|TRBV7-9|TRBJ1-1
TGTGCCAGCAGGCCCGACACTGAAGCTTTCTTT
CASRPDTEAFF
>medium-sized|NA|TRBV6-1|TRBJ2-3
TGTGCCAGCAGTGACGGGGCAGGGAACACAGATACGCAGTATTTT
CASSDGAGNTDTQYF
>NA|TRBD1|TRBV6-6|TRBJ2-7
TGTGCCAGCAGTACAGGACAGGGGAGCTCCTACGAGCAGTACTTC
CASSTGQGSSYEQYF
>medium-sized|TRBD1|TRBV18|TRBJ1-4
TGTGCCAGCTCACCAGACTCCGGGACAGGGGGCCAAAAACTGTTTTTT
CASSPDSGTGGQKLFF
>medium-sized|TRBD2|TRBV27|TRBJ2-1
TGTGCCAGCAGTTTGGGACTAGCGGGAGGGCCGTCTTGGGAGCAGTTCTTC
CASSLGLAGGPSWEQFF
>few|NA|TRBV20-1|TRBJ1-1
TGCAGTGCTATGTGGAACAGAAGGTTT
CSAMWNRRF
>medium-sized|NA|TRBV6-5|TRBJ2-1
TGTGCCAGCAGTTACGGGGGTGCTGAGCAGTTCTTC
CASSYGGAEQFF
>NA|TRBD2|TRBV12-5|TRBJ2-3
TGTGCTAGTGGAGGACTAGCGGGAGCAGTAGATACGCAGTATTTT
CASGGLAGAVDTQYF
>NA|TRBD1|TRBV14|TRBJ1-5
TGTGCCAGCAGCCCGGGGACAGGGGGGAATCAGCCCCAGCATTTT
CASSPGTGGNQPQHF
>medium-sized|NA|TRBV27|TRBJ1-2
TGTGCCAGCAGTTTGGGGGTAGGCGACTATGGCTACACCTTC
CASSLGVGDYGYTF
>NA|NA|TRBV29-1|TRBJ1-5
TGCAGCGTTGGGGGGGGGGGGAACAATCAGCCCCAGCATTTT
CSVGGGGNNQPQHF
>many|NA|TRBV19|TRBJ1-5
TGTGCCAGTAGTATATACGGACCGAACAATCAGCCCCAGCATTTT
CASSIYGPNNQPQHF
>many|NA|TRBV7-9|TRBJ1-5
TGTGCCAGCAGCGTGGGGGGTAGGACCCAGCATTTT
CASSVGGRTQHF
>medium-sized|NA|TRBV19|TRBJ1-2
TGTGCCAGTACAAATCCGGGATGGACCTATGGCTACACCTTC
CASTNPGWTYGYTF
>medium-sized|TRBD1|TRBV7-2|TRBJ1-3
TGTGCCAGCAGCTATAGACAGGGAGGAGGAAACACCATATATTTT
CASSYRQGGGNTIYF
>medium-sized|TRBD1|TRBV6-5|TRBJ1-2
TGTGCCAGCGGCGACAGGGGGAACTATGGCTACACCTTC
CASGDRGNYGYTF
>medium-sized|NA|TRBV16|TRBJ2-7
TGTGCCAGCAGCCAAGGGACCAACGAGCAGTACTTC
CASSQGTNEQYF
>medium-sized|TRBD2|TRBV6-2/TRBV6-3|TRBJ2-7
TGTGCCAGCAGCCAAGGCTGGACTAGCGTCTTCTCCTACGAGCAGTACTTC
CASSQGWTSVFSYEQYF
>NA|NA|TRBV4-2|TRBJ1-4
TGTGCCAGCAGCCAAATCCCCATTGAAACTAATGAAAAACTGTTTTTT
CASSQIPIETNEKLFF
>few|NA|TRBV7-9|TRBJ2-1
TGTGCCAGCACGGGGATGAAGCACCCTTACAATGAGCAGTTCTTC
CASTGMKHPYNEQFF
>medium-sized|TRBD2|TRBV18|TRBJ2-2
TGTGCCAGCCCGAGCGGGAGCGACACCGGGGAGCTGTTTTTT
CASPSGSDTGELFF
>NA|NA|TRBV6-6|TRBJ2-7
TGTGCCAGCAGTTACGGGGGGGAGCAGTACTTC
CASSYGGEQYF
>medium-sized|NA|TRBV19|TRBJ1-1
TGTGCCAGTAGTACGCAGGGTTTGAGCACTGAAGCTTTCTTT
CASSTQGLSTEAFF
>few|NA|TRBV5-4|TRBJ1-1
TGTGTCAGCAGCAAAACAGGGTTAAACACTGAAGCTTTCTTT
CVSSKTGLNTEAFF
>many|TRBD1|TRBV19|TRBJ2-7
TGTGCCAGTAGTATCACCGGGACAGGGTACGAGCAGTACTTC
CASSITGTGYEQYF
>NA|NA|TRBV5-4|TRBJ1-2
TGTGCCAGCAGCTTGGTGACAGGCGAGACCATGTATGGCTACACCTTC
CASSLVTGETMYGYTF
>few|TRBD2|TRBV6-5|TRBJ2-1
TGTGCCAGCAGTTACTGGACTAGCGGGAGCCCCAATGAGCAGTTCTTC
CASSYWTSGSPNEQFF
>few|NA|TRBV27|TRBJ2-7
TGTGCCAGCAGTTTATCGCCCGGGTACGAGCAGTACTTC
CASSLSPGYEQYF
>medium-sized|TRBD1|TRBV24-1|TRBJ2-3
TGTGCCACCAGTGAAACAGGGGACACAGATACGCAGTATTTT
CATSETGDTDTQYF
>medium-sized|TRBD1|TRBV20-1|TRBJ1-1
TGCAGTGCTAGGGGACAGGGTTTCGCAACCCAGAACACTGAAGCTTTCTTT
CSARGQGFATQNTEAFF
>many|NA|TRBV28|TRBJ1-1
TGTGCCAGCACCAAGACAGTGCTGAACACTGAAGCTTTCTTT
CASTKTVLNTEAFF
>NA|NA|TRBV6-5|TRBJ1-5
TGTGCCAGCAGCCAGGACGGTTGGACAGAGGGCAATCAGCCCCAGCATTTT
CASSQDGWTEGNQPQHF
>medium-sized|NA|TRBV18|TRBJ2-7
TGTGCCAGCTCACCAGTGGAGGGAAGGGCGTCCTACGAGCAGTACTTC
CASSPVEGRASYEQYF
>medium-sized|NA|TRBV6-6|TRBJ1-1
TGTGCCAGCAGTTACGGTGGCAGGGGCACTGAAGCTTTCTTT
CASSYGGRGTEAFF
>NA|NA|TRBV5-4|TRBJ2-7
TGTGCCAGCAGCTGGGACGCCTACGAGCAGTACTTC
CASSWDAYEQYF
>large|NA|TRBV14|TRBJ1-4
TGTGCCAGCAGCCAAGGTTTGGTCCCGGGTTGGGAAAAACTGTTTTTT
CASSQGLVPGWEKLFF
>medium-sized|TRBD2|TRBV20-1|TRBJ2-5
TGCAGTGCTGAGGAATTTGGGCTAGCGGCCCAAGAGACCCAGTACTTC
CSAEEFGLAAQETQYF
>many|TRBD1|TRBV6-1|TRBJ1-5
TGTGCCAGCAGTCCCGGGACAGTACATCAGCCCCAGCATTTT
CASSPGTVHQPQHF
>NA|TRBD1|TRBV20-1|TRBJ2-7
TGCAGTGCTAGTCGGGACAGAGTCTTCTACGAGCAGTACTTC
CSASRDRVFYEQYF
>medium-sized|NA|TRBV6-5|TRBJ1-3
TGTGCCAGCAAGGAGGGCAGGCGCGGAAACACCATATATTTT
CASKEGRRGNTIYF
>many|TRBD2|TRBV5-6|TRBJ2-2
TGTGCCAGCAACATCCAAGAGCAGGGAGGGACCGGGGAGCTGTTTTTT
CASNIQEQGGTGELFF